This record concerns one T cell receptor beta chain sequence. This sample stems from a study of identical twins. V lost 3 bases, J lost 5 bases, and 12 bases lay in between. The CDR3 is 14 amino acids. CDR1 MGHRA and CDR2 YSYEKL come from the germline V gene. TCRdb redid the calling of the 5' RACE reads with MiXCR, one entry per CDR3 protein. The table records approximately 410,000 distinct CDR3 sequences, about 18% of them present only once. The sequence derives from a man between 50 and 59 years old in good health. Sequencing was done on a sample of naive T cells sorted from blood. The chain carries TRBV4-1 and TRBJ2-3; no clear D gene. CDR3 in amino acids: CASSHNWLRDTQYF. DNA of the CDR3: TGCGCCAGCAGCCACAACTGGCTTCGAGATACGCAGTATTTT.